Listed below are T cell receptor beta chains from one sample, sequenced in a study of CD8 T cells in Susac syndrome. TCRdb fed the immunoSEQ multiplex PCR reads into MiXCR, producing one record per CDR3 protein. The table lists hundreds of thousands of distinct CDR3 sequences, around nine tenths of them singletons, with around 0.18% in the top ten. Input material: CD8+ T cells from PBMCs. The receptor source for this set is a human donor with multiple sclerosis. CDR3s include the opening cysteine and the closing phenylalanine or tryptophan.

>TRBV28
CASSLYRGRTEAFF
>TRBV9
CASSAGTSGYEQYF
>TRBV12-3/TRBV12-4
CASSWDSSTEQYF
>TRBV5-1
CASSDRGLLLGTEAFF
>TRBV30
CAWTLGRAGAWFF
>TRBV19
CASSIASSETYEQYF
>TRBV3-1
CASSPVSGRDTEAFF
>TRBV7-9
CASSSLWDGSDTQYF
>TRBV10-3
CAISGGQAKNIQYF
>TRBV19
CASVKTGAVYQPQHF
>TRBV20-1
CSALIWGSGRGYNEQFF
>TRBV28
CASSWALPLGIRGEEDEETQYF
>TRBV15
CATSPMQGSEQYF
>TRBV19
CASSIRGPYNEQFF
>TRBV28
CASSWGLAGGSEQFF
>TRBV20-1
CSARDYPSGSLYEQYF
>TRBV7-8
CASRVYTAGESQYF
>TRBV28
CASSFPRQGTYEQYF
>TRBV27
CASRITEGRLDIQYF
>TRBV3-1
CASSPSLGEGRTDTQYF
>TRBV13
CASSLDTGTFHEQYF
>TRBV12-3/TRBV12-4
CASTRIEANVLTF
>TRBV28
CASIDSSSYNEQFF
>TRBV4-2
CASSQGINPEAFF
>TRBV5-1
CASSQGWGEPTNYGYTF
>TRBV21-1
CASSHALRDGRGDNEQFF
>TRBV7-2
CASSPAGDRVYGELFF
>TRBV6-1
CASSRQGRNQPQHF
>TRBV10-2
CASSESRGLGTQYF